This TCR beta chain was profiled in a study of blood T cell repertoires in COVID-19. Authors' data handling: The authors estimated nucleated cell counts from reference gene primer amplification. The repertoire was sequenced with immunoSEQ multiplex PCR; TCRdb's copy has only in-frame clones and lacks some. V, J and clone size are those of that table, while D and trimming were read from the DNA. The sample has some 150,000 clones, approximately 87% seen once. The clonotype originates from a man over 45 who had recovered from COVID-19. Sequenced: peripheral blood.

In DNA, the CDR3 is TGTGCCATCAGTGAGGACGACAGGGGCCCGAGGCAAGAGACCCAGTACTTC. Encoded protein: CAISEDDRGPRQETQYF. The V call is TRBV10-3, the J call TRBJ2-5; 8 bases align to TRBD1. V gave up 2 bases and J gave up 2 bases; unmatched junction bases: 10. CDR1 ENHRY and CDR2 SYGVKD come from the germline V gene. CDR3 size: 17 residues.